Shown below are 16 T cell receptor beta chains from a single sample sequenced in a study of cytomegalovirus exposure and HLA in healthy donors. PCR was performed using 60 Vbeta and 13 Jbeta primers. This table comes from immunoSEQ multiplex PCR, and its TCRdb copy is limited to in-frame clones, with some not included. Counted here are about 150,000 clones, approximately 80% occurring once; the ten biggest clones make up 1.5% to 2.5%. The specimen sequenced was PBMCs. The receptors originated from a man between 18 and 35 years old in good health and CMV-seronegative.

The chain has TRBV5-1 and TRBJ2-5; D is perhaps TRBD1 (5 bases). With 2 bases removed from V and 4 bases from J, the gap between germline ends came to 15 bases. The CDR3 is 15 residues long. From germline, CDR1 is SGHRS and CDR2 YFSETQ. CDR3 coding DNA: TGCGCCAGCAGCTTAACATCAGGGTTAGGAGAGACCCAGTACTTC. Protein sequence: CASSLTSGLGETQYF.

The count of this clone is one. CDR3 residues: CASSPGSYTDGANVLTF. The CDR3 DNA sequence: TGTGCCAGCAGTCCGGGGAGTTATACAGACGGGGCCAACGTCCTGACTTTC. The chain uses TRBV28 and TRBJ2-6; tentatively, D is TRBD2 (5 bases). Germline CDR1 MDHEN, CDR2 SYDVKM. V lost 5 bases, J lost 4 bases, and 18 bases lay in between. This CDR3 has 17 residues.

The chain uses TRBV28 and TRBJ1-1, with D hard to call. The V and J ends lost 5 bases and 0 bases respectively, with 7 bases between them. Germline loops: CDR1 MDHEN, CDR2 SYDVKM. CDR3 length: 13 amino acids. CDR3 in DNA: TGTGCCAGCAGTCCCATTTTGAACACTGAAGCTTTCTTT. It encodes CASSPILNTEAFF. Filled out from reference TRBV28 and TRBJ1-1, the complete variable domain reads DVKVTQSSRYLVKRTGEKVFLECVQDMDHENMFWYRQDPGLGLRLIYFSYDVKMKEKGDIPEGYSVSREKKERFSLILESASTNQTSMYLCASSPILNTEAFFGQGTRLTVV.

The rearrangement links TRBV4-1 to TRBJ2-5; tentative D call: TRBD2 (6 bases). The CDR3 covers 13 residues. Germline CDR1 is MGHRA and CDR2 is YSYEKL. Trimming cost V 5 bases and J 4 bases, with 11 bases left between them. The CDR3 protein is CASSVGTLETQYF. CDR3 nucleotide sequence: TGCGCCAGCAGCGTCGGGACTTTAGAGACCCAGTACTTC.

This sequence joins TRBV7-8 and TRBJ2-6; D not resolved. From germline, CDR1 is SGHVS and CDR2 FQNEAQ. This CDR3 comprises 14 residues. Trimming took off 5 bases at V and 4 bases at J, with 9 bases between the two ends. The CDR3 coding sequence is TGTGCCAGCAGCCGCGTGTCGGGGGCCAACGTCCTGACTTTC. Translating it yields CASSRVSGANVLTF.

This chain uses TRBV4-1 with TRBJ1-1; tentative D call: TRBD1 (5 bases). The CDR3 spans 17 residues. With 3 bases removed from V and 4 bases from J, the gap between germline ends came to 21 bases. Per the germline V gene, CDR1 is MGHRA and CDR2 is YSYEKL. The CDR3 DNA is TGCGCCAGCAGCCATTACCGGGACTTGTTTGGGGGCACTGAAGCTTTCTTT. Its translation: CASSHYRDLFGGTEAFF.

This clone was picked up one time. The genes are TRBV28 and TRBJ2-7; 8 bases are a match to TRBD1. The germline V gene has CDR1 MDHEN and CDR2 SYDVKM. The V segment lost 6 bases and the J segment 3 bases; nucleotides outside the gene matches: 7. CDR3 length: 14 residues. In DNA form, the CDR3 reads TGTGCCAGCAGCACCGACAGGGGTTACTACGAGCAGTACTTC. Translated: CASSTDRGYYEQYF.

In its sample, this clone was seen a few times. V gene TRBV28 combines with J gene TRBJ2-1; tentative D call: TRBD1 (5 bases). The CDR3 extends over 11 amino acids. Trimming removed 2 bases at V and 9 bases at J, with 5 bases between. CDR1 is MDHEN and CDR2 is SYDVKM in the germline V gene. The chain's CDR3 is CASSLRGEQFF. As DNA, the CDR3 is TGTGCCAGCAGTTTAAGGGGTGAGCAGTTCTTC.

The V gene is TRBV5-4, the J gene TRBJ2-1; D perhaps matches TRBD2 (7 bases). Per the germline V gene, CDR1 is SGHNT and CDR2 is YYREEE (reference sequence). This CDR3 contains 14 residues. Trimming stripped 1 base from V and 7 bases from J, with 12 bases between. The CDR3 protein is CASSLRGGRNEQFF. CDR3 sequence (DNA): TGTGCCAGCAGCTTGAGGGGGGGCCGTAATGAGCAGTTCTTC. Full variable domain (missing parts from reference TRBV5-4 and TRBJ2-1): ETGVTQSPTHLIKTRGQQVTLRCSSQSGHNTVSWYQQALGQGPQFIFQYYREEENGRGNFPPRFSGLQFPNYSSELNVNALELDDSALYLCASSLRGGRNEQFFGPGTRLTVL.

The chain uses TRBV27 and TRBJ2-1; 7 positions agree with TRBD2. J lost 7 bases, V lost 0 bases, and 3 bases had no gene match. The length of the CDR3 is 14 residues. Germline V gene sequence: CDR1 MNHEY, CDR2 SMNVEV (reference sequence). The CDR3 DNA reads as TGTGCCAGCAGTTTATCGGGAGGGCGGAATGAGCAGTTCTTC. Its protein product is CASSLSGGRNEQFF.

Only a few counts were recorded for this clone. This chain connects TRBV5-6 to TRBJ1-2; D unclear. With 5 bases removed from V and 8 bases from J, the gap between germline ends came to 16 bases. CDR3 length: 13 amino acids. Germline assignment: CDR1 SGHDT and CDR2 YYEEEE. CDR3 DNA sequence: TGTGCCAGCAGTTCCGGGGAGTTCAAGGGCTACACCTTC. It codes for CASSSGEFKGYTF.

The chain combines TRBV7-7 with TRBJ2-7; no reliable D call. Trimming removed 3 bases at V and 3 bases at J, with 9 bases between. Germline CDR1 SSHAT, CDR2 FNYEAQ (reference sequence). The CDR3 spans 13 residues. CDR3 DNA sequence: TGTGCCAGCAGCTTGTATACATACTACGAGCAGTACTTC. This translates into CASSLYTYYEQYF.

This chain links TRBV9 with TRBJ2-1; 7 nucleotides align to TRBD2. The junction had 2 bases not matched to a gene; V was cut back by 0 bases and J by 5 bases. CDR1 and CDR2 (germline): SGDLS, YYNGEE. The length of the CDR3 is 14 residues. In DNA, the CDR3 is TGTGCCAGCAGCGTAGGAGGGACTAACAATGAGCAGTTCTTC. Amino acids: CASSVGGTNNEQFF.

This clone has just one count. This rearrangement joins TRBV4-3 to TRBJ2-7; tentatively, D is TRBD2 (6 bases). With 1 base removed from V and 3 bases from J, the gap between germline ends came to 10 bases. This CDR3 spans 14 amino acids. Per germline, CDR1 LGHNA and CDR2 YSLEER. The CDR3 DNA is TGCGCCAGCAGCCAAGGGAGGGCCATCTACGAGCAGTACTTC. This codes for CASSQGRAIYEQYF.

V and J are TRBV6-5 and TRBJ2-7; 7 positions agree with TRBD2. This CDR3 comprises 15 residues. Per the germline V gene, CDR1 is MNHEY and CDR2 is SVGAGI. The V segment lost 0 bases and the J segment 2 bases; nucleotides outside the gene matches: 4. Here the CDR3 reads CASSYSGGATYEQYF. Written as DNA, the CDR3 is TGTGCCAGCAGTTACTCGGGAGGGGCGACCTACGAGCAGTACTTC.

The chain combines TRBV28 with TRBJ2-5; tentatively, D is TRBD1 (7 bases). The germline gives CDR1 MDHEN, CDR2 SYDVKM. This CDR3 contains 14 residues. V gave up 3 bases and J gave up 1 base, with 9 bases separating them. The CDR3 DNA is TGTGCCAGCAGTTTTCAGGGGGGCCAAGAGACCCAGTACTTC. This translates into CASSFQGGQETQYF.